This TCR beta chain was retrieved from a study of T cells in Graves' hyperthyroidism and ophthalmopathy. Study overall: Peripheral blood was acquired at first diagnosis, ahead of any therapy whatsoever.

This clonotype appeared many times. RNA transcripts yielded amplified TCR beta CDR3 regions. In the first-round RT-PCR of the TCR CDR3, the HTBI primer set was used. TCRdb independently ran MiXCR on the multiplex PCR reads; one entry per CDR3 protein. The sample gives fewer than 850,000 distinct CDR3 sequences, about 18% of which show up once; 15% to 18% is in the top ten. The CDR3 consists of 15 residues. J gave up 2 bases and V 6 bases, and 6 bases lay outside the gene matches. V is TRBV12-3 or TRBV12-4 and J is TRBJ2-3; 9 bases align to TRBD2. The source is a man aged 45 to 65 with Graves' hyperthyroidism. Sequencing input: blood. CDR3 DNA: TGTGCCAGCAGCCCTGCGGGAGGGACCACAGATACGCAGTATTTT. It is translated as CASSPAGGTTDTQYF.